Listed below are T cell receptor beta chains from one sample, sequenced in a study of blood T cell repertoires in COVID-19. Sequenced by immunoSEQ multiplex PCR; TCRdb stores in-frame clones only, minus some. The sample records roughly 300,000 clones, roughly 90% being singletons. The sample consisted of peripheral blood. The receptors here all came from a man aged 18 to 30 who had recovered from COVID-19. CDR3s include the opening cysteine and the closing phenylalanine or tryptophan. The D gene is left open where the match is weak. Part of the rows lack a size; the others show once, few, many or a class for expanded clones.

cdr3_nt cdr3_aa v_call clone_size d_call j_call
TGTGCCAGCAGCCCGGGGTCGGAAGCCTACGAGCAGTACTTC CASSPGSEAYEQYF TRBV27 NA NA TRBJ2-7
TGTGCCAGCAGCTTAGCAAGCGGCTCCTACGAGCAGTACTTC CASSLASGSYEQYF TRBV13 NA NA TRBJ2-7
TGTGCCAGCTCACCACAATCGGCGGACAATGAGCAGTTCTTC CASSPQSADNEQFF TRBV18 NA NA TRBJ2-1
TGTGCCAGCAGTTCCCGGGACATCGAAGAGACCCAGTACTTC CASSSRDIEETQYF TRBV27 NA NA TRBJ2-5
TGTGCCAGCAGTCCCTCGGCAGGGAATGGCTACACCTTC CASSPSAGNGYTF TRBV6-6 NA NA TRBJ1-2
TGTGCCAGCAACCAAGGGCGGGACTACAATGAGCAGTTCTTC CASNQGRDYNEQFF TRBV27 NA NA TRBJ2-1
TGTGCCTGGCACCACATGAACACTGAAGCTTTCTTT CAWHHMNTEAFF TRBV30 NA NA TRBJ1-1
TGTGCCAGCAGCTTGGGGGGACTCCACTTCACAGATACGCAGTATTTT CASSLGGLHFTDTQYF TRBV5-6 NA NA TRBJ2-3
TGTGCCAGCAGTTTCGAGGGTTTGAATCAGCCCCAGCATTTT CASSFEGLNQPQHF TRBV27 NA NA TRBJ1-5
TGTGCCACCAGCCGCCCCCCGGGTACTGAAGCTTTCTTT CATSRPPGTEAFF TRBV15 NA NA TRBJ1-1
TGTGCCAGCAGCCAAGACCCGTCAGGGGCCCATGAAAAACTGTTTTTT CASSQDPSGAHEKLFF TRBV3-1/TRBV3-2 NA NA TRBJ1-4
TGCGCCAGCAGCTTATTCTACAGGGCAACTAATGAAAAACTGTTTTTT CASSLFYRATNEKLFF TRBV4-3 NA NA TRBJ1-4
TGTGCCAGCAGCTTCAGCAGGGGCACTGAAGCTTTCTTT CASSFSRGTEAFF TRBV11-3 NA NA TRBJ1-1
TGCGCCAGCAGTGAGTCGCTAGGTTACTACAATGAGCAGTTCTTC CASSESLGYYNEQFF TRBV10-1 NA NA TRBJ2-1
TGTGCCAGCCGAAGAGGGGAGGCCCAGTACTTC CASRRGEAQYF TRBV12-3/TRBV12-4 NA NA TRBJ2-5
TGTGCCAGCTCACCACCTACTAGCGGGGGGGCGGATGAGCAGTTCTTC CASSPPTSGGADEQFF TRBV18 NA TRBD2 TRBJ2-1
TGTGCCAGCAGGAACCTGCGGGCGGAATCTGGTGAGCAGTTCTTC CASRNLRAESGEQFF TRBV27 NA NA TRBJ2-1
TGTGCCAGCTCCGAAAAGACAGGGAGCTCCTACAATGAGCAGTTCTTC CASSEKTGSSYNEQFF TRBV25-1 NA TRBD1 TRBJ2-1
TGTGCCAGCAGCCAAGATTCCCAGGTTAGGTATGGCTACACCTTC CASSQDSQVRYGYTF TRBV4-2 NA NA TRBJ1-2
TGCGCCAGCAGCTCACTGGTGGGGGGACGGATCAATTCACCCCTCCACTTT CASSSLVGGRINSPLHF TRBV5-1 NA NA TRBJ1-6
TGTGCCAGCAGCCCACAGAAGGGGGCAGGCTATGGCTACACCTTC CASSPQKGAGYGYTF TRBV3-1/TRBV3-2 once TRBD1 TRBJ1-2
TGTGCCAGCATCGACTCTAGCGGGGCAGTTGGGACCGGGGAGCTGTTTTTT CASIDSSGAVGTGELFF TRBV7-6 NA TRBD2 TRBJ2-2
TGTGCCAGCTCAGCGGGGGGGCCTTCCTACAATGAGCAGTTCTTC CASSAGGPSYNEQFF TRBV6-5 NA TRBD2 TRBJ2-1
TGTGCCAGCAGTTCCCCGGGGGGGGCGGACGATGGGGCTTTCTTT CASSSPGGADDGAFF TRBV28 NA NA TRBJ1-1
TGTGCCAGCAGCAAAGAAGGGGCTTTGAACACTGAAGCTTTCTTT CASSKEGALNTEAFF TRBV7-9 NA NA TRBJ1-1
TGTGCCAGCTCACCATCGGGTGCTGGCAATCAGCCCCAGCATTTT CASSPSGAGNQPQHF TRBV18 NA NA TRBJ1-5
TGTGCCAGCAGTTCCTCAGCCTTCTACGAGCAGTACTTC CASSSSAFYEQYF TRBV6-2/TRBV6-3 NA NA TRBJ2-7
TGTGCCAGCAGCGTAGTTATCGCGGGGGGCACCGGGGAGCTGTTTTTT CASSVVIAGGTGELFF TRBV9 NA TRBD2 TRBJ2-2
TGTGCCAGCAGCCTGGACAGGGGTGTTGAAGCTTTCTTT CASSLDRGVEAFF TRBV7-2 many TRBD1 TRBJ1-1
TGTGCCACCAGCAGGGACAGGACTGGAAACACCATATATTTT CATSRDRTGNTIYF TRBV15 NA TRBD1 TRBJ1-3
TGTGCCATCAGTGAAATAGCGGGAGTCCCAGATACGCAGTATTTT CAISEIAGVPDTQYF TRBV10-3 NA TRBD2 TRBJ2-3
TGTGCCAGCAGTTATCGTCCCGTTATGGAAAAACTGTTTTTT CASSYRPVMEKLFF TRBV6-5 NA NA TRBJ1-4
TGTGCCAGCAGCTTAGGGCTAGCGGGGGGTAGCACAGATACGCAGTATTTT CASSLGLAGGSTDTQYF TRBV7-2 NA TRBD2 TRBJ2-3
TGTGCCAGCAGTCCGCGGGGGGACGCTGAAGCTTTCTTT CASSPRGDAEAFF TRBV12-3/TRBV12-4 NA NA TRBJ1-1
TGTGCCAGCAGTTACTCGATTCCAGTGAACACTGAAGCTTTCTTT CASSYSIPVNTEAFF TRBV6-5 NA NA TRBJ1-1
TGTGCCAGCTCACCTCCTGGACAGAACTATGGCTACACCTTC CASSPPGQNYGYTF TRBV18 NA NA TRBJ1-2
TGTGCCAGCAGCTCTCGGGACAGGGGGCTGGGAAATGAGCAGTTCTTC CASSSRDRGLGNEQFF TRBV9 NA TRBD1 TRBJ2-1
TGTGCCAGCTCACCTGCTTGGACAGGGAGCTCTGGAAACACCATATATTTT CASSPAWTGSSGNTIYF TRBV18 few TRBD1 TRBJ1-3
TGCAGCGTTGTTACCCTAGATCTCTACAATGAGCAGTTCTTC CSVVTLDLYNEQFF TRBV29-1 few NA TRBJ2-1
TGCGCCAGCAGCTTGGTGGGAGGTGGTAACTATGGCTACACCTTC CASSLVGGGNYGYTF TRBV5-1 NA NA TRBJ1-2
TGTGCCAGCAGCGTAGGGCAGGGTAATGAGCAGTTCTTC CASSVGQGNEQFF TRBV9 NA NA TRBJ2-1
TGTGCCAGCAGCTTAGGGAGGTTTCAACGTCTTACCTATGGCTACACCTTC CASSLGRFQRLTYGYTF TRBV7-9 NA NA TRBJ1-2